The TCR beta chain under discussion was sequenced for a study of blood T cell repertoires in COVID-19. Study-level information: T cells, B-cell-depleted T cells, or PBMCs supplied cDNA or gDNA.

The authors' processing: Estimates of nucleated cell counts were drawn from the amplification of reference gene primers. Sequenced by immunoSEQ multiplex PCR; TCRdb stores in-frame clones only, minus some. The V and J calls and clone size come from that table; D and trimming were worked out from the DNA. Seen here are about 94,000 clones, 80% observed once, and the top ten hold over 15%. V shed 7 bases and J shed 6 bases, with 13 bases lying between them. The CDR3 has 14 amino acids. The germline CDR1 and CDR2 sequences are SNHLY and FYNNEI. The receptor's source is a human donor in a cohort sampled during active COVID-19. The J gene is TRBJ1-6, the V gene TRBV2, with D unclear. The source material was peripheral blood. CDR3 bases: TGTGCCAGCAAAGAGGCCCCCAGTAATTCACCCCTCCACTTT. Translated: CASKEAPSNSPLHF.